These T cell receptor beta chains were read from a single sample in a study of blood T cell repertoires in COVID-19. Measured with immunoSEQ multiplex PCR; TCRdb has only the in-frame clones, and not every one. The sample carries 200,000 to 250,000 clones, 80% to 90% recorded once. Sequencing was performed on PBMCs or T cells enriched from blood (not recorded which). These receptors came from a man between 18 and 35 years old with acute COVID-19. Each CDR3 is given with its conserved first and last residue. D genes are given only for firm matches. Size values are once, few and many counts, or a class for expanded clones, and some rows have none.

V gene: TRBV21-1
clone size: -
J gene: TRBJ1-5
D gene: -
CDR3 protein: CASSKVHRGNQPQHF
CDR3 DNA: TGTGCCAGCAGCAAAGTCCACAGGGGCAATCAGCCCCAGCATTTT

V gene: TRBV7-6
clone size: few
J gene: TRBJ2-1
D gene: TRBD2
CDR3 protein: CASSLEPSGRDEQFF
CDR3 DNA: TGTGCCAGCAGCTTAGAGCCTAGTGGGAGGGATGAGCAGTTCTTC

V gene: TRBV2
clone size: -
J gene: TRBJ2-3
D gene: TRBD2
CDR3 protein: CAGGTSGTDTQYF
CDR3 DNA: TGTGCCGGCGGCACTAGCGGAACAGATACGCAGTATTTT

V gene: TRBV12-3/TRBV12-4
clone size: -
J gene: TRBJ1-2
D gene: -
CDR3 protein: CASSLGTYGYTF
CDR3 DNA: TGTGCCAGCAGTTTAGGAACTTATGGCTACACCTTC

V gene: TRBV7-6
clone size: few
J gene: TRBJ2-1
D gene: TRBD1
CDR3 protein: CASSITGGPYNEQFF
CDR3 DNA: TGTGCCAGCAGCATCACAGGGGGCCCTTACAATGAGCAGTTCTTC

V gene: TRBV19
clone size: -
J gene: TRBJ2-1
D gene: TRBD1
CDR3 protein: CASSPLQGDYNEQFF
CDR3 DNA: TGTGCCAGTAGTCCTCTACAGGGGGACTACAATGAGCAGTTCTTC

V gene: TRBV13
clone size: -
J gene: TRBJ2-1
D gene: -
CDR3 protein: CASSPRQLDEQFF
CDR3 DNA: TGTGCCAGCAGCCCGCGACAGCTCGATGAGCAGTTCTTC

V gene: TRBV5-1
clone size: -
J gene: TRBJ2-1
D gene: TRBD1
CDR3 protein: CASSFGTGRNNEQFF
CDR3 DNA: TGCGCCAGCAGCTTCGGGACAGGTAGGAACAATGAGCAGTTCTTC

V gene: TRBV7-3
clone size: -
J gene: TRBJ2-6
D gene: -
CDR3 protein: CASSLSGEGANVLTF
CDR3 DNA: TGTGCCAGCAGCTTAAGCGGGGAAGGGGCCAACGTCCTGACTTTC

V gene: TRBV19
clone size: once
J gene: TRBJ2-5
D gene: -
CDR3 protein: CASSTANSNESSQETQYF
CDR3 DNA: TGTGCCAGTAGTACGGCCAACAGTAATGAAAGTTCCCAAGAGACCCAGTACTTC

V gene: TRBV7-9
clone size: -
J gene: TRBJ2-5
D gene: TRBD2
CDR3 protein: CASSLFHGGEETQYF
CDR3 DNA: TGTGCCAGCAGCTTATTTCACGGGGGGGAAGAGACCCAGTACTTC

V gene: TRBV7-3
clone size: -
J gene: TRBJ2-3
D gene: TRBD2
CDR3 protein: CASSLGLAGVTDTQYF
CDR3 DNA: TGTGCCAGCAGCCTCGGACTAGCGGGAGTCACAGATACGCAGTATTTT

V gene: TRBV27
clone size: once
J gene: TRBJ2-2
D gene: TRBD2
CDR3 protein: CASSLSKYPGGPGTGELFF
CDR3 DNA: TGTGCCAGCAGTTTATCGAAATACCCGGGAGGGCCGGGCACCGGGGAGCTGTTTTTT

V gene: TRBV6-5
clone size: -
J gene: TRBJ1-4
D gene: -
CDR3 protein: CASSYGWGVKEKLFF
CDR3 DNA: TGTGCCAGCAGTTACGGGTGGGGGGTGAAGGAAAAACTGTTTTTT

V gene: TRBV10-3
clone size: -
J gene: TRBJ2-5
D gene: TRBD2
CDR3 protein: CAISRAGGGETQYF
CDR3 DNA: TGTGCCATCAGCCGGGCCGGGGGGGGAGAGACCCAGTACTTC

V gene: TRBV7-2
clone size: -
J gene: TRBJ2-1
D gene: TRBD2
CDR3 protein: CASSPGLADYNEQFF
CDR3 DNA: TGTGCCAGCAGCCCGGGACTAGCGGACTACAATGAGCAGTTCTTC

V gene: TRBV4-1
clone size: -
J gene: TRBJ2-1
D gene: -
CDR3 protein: CASSQERISLNEQFF
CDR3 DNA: TGCGCCAGCAGCCAAGAGCGGATCTCTCTCAATGAGCAGTTCTTC

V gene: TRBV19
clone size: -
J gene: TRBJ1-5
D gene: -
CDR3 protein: CASSFQGSSNQPQHF
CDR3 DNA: TGTGCCAGTAGTTTCCAGGGTTCGAGCAATCAGCCCCAGCATTTT

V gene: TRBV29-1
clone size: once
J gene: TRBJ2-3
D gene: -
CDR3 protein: CSVEVLSADTQYF
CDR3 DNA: TGCAGCGTTGAAGTTTTATCGGCAGATACGCAGTATTTT

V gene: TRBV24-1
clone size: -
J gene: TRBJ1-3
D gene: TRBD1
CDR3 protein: CATSDRGQGSSSGNTIYF
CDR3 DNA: TGTGCCACCAGTGACCGTGGACAGGGGTCGAGCTCTGGAAACACCATATATTTT

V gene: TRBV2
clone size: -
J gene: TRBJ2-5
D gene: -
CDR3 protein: CASSDVRANRDQETQYF
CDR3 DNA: TGTGCCAGCAGTGATGTACGCGCAAACAGGGACCAAGAGACCCAGTACTTC

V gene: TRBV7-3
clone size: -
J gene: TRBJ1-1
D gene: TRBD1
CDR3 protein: CASSLGQGGNTEAFF
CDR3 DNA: TGTGCCAGCAGCCTAGGACAGGGGGGAAACACTGAAGCTTTCTTT

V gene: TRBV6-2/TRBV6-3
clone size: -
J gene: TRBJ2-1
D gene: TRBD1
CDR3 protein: CASSTGTGDYNEQFF
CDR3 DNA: TGTGCCAGCAGTACCGGGACAGGGGATTACAATGAGCAGTTCTTC

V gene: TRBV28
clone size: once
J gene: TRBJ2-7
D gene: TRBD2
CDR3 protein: CASSFLSSGSFYEQYF
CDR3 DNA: TGTGCCAGCAGTTTCCTTTCTAGCGGGAGTTTTTACGAGCAGTACTTC

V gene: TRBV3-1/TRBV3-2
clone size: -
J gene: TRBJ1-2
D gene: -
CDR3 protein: CASSQVARGFGGYTF
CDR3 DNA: TGTGCCAGCAGCCAAGTGGCCAGGGGCTTCGGTGGCTACACCTTC

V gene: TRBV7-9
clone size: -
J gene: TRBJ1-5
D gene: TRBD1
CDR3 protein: CASSPTGDQPQHF
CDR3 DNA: TGTGCCAGCAGCCCGACAGGGGACCAGCCCCAGCATTTT

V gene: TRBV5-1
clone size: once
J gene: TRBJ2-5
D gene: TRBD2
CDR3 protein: CASSLGLAGAQETQYF
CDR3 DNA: TGCGCCAGCAGCTTAGGACTAGCGGGAGCACAAGAGACCCAGTACTTC

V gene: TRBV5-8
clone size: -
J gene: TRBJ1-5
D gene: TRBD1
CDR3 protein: CASSELQGGHQPQHF
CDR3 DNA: TGTGCCAGCAGCGAACTACAGGGGGGACATCAGCCCCAGCATTTT

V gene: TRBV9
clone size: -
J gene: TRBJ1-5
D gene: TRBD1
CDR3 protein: CASSVLSWTGEGQPQHF
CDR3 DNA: TGTGCCAGCAGCGTCCTGTCTTGGACAGGGGAAGGTCAGCCCCAGCATTTT

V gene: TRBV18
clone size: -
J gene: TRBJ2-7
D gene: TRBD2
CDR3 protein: CASSDSVLGRGVEQYF
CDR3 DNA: TGTGCCAGCTCGGACTCGGTTCTAGGGAGGGGCGTCGAGCAGTACTTC

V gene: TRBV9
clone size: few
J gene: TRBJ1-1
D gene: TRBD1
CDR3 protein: CASSVSGTGPMSTEAFF
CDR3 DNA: TGTGCCAGCAGCGTATCGGGGACAGGTCCAATGAGCACTGAAGCTTTCTTT